This TCR beta chain was recorded in a study of shared clonotypes between healthy human individuals (dated by TCRdb to the early 2020s). At the level of the whole study: The cohort comprised a couple of women and a few men aged 18 to 49 years. Different laboratories and diverse techniques were used to prepare libraries and sequence TCR repertoires, to increase sequencing depth and limit assay-specific biases. The study deeply sequenced blood TCR repertoires of several healthy adults to estimate repertoire size and the extent of clonotype sharing between individuals. Each donor's leukapheresis produced roughly between roughly 0.85 and 10 billion PBMCs. For each donor, CD4 naive and CD4 memory were each given three plates, CD8 naive was given two plates, and CD8 memory was given one plate.

Turning to this clone: This clone's antigen is unknown. Base qualities were left out, and no much larger clone turns up one base away.

The donors were healthy, HIV-negative adults who had no recently reported acute infections or vaccinations. Every donor was a Caucasian adult living in Nashville, Tennessee, USA. CD4+ T cells were enriched through magnetic negative selection, after which naive cells were positively selected on CD45RA and the remaining negative fraction served as the memory subset. Blood was collected by leukapheresis, and PBMCs were isolated by Ficoll-Histopaque density gradient centrifugation and then cryopreserved in liquid nitrogen vapor phase. Purity and quantity of every magnetically sorted T cell population were checked by analytical flow cytometry. Genomic DNA was isolated from each sorted fraction and quantified by UV absorbance on a Nanodrop 2000c. What the research found in general, with its limitations: Even with the large sequencing depth, rarefaction of the sorted-subset datasets indicated that sequencing was incomplete. Compared with non-shared clonotypes, clonotypes shared by all four sorted-subset donors had higher generation probabilities. Sampling was limited to blood, and TCR repertoires in tissue likely differ from TCR repertoires in blood. Estimated clonotype richness was generally larger for naive than for memory subsets. Sharing across four donors was observed for about 4.8% of naive CD4, 3% to 4% of naive CD8, 2% to 2.5% of memory CD4, and around 0.42% of memory CD8 clonotypes. Because the study included a small number of donors, the genetic and exposure-history diversity represented was limited. Pairwise subsampling indicated that sequencing depth was expected to affect the degree of clonotype sharing among donors.

Using the deep immunoSEQ assay, multiplex PCR amplified TCR CDR3 regions from genomic DNA. Extracted genomic DNA from each cell subset was spread evenly across all wells of several immunoSEQ 96-well plates, with each plate serving as a replicate. Each replicate PCR for sorted subsets received about 210 ng genomic DNA, equal to some 32,000 T cell genomes. The purified libraries were quantified using a Qubit 3.0 fluorometer, sized with a Bioanalyzer 2100, and then quantified again using the KAPA Library Quantification kit. Every immunoSEQ 96-well plate was sequenced on a separate single-read 150-cycle Illumina NextSeq 550 flow cell. On the study's bioinformatics: Because the immunoSEQ output held only junctional sequences and lacked quality scores, the filtering could not match the filtering applied to full-length reads. To assign V/J genes and CDR3, sequences were annotated against IMGT germline references using PyIR, a Python wrapper for IgBLAST v1.9. Reads were removed for weak V/J assignments (E-value above 1e-6), missing CDR3, stop codons, out-of-frame junctions, or ambiguous translated residues. V3J clonotypes were defined as sequences sharing the same inferred V gene, J gene, and CDR3 amino acid sequence. To compute the percentage overlap between repertoires, the number of shared unique clonotypes was divided by the size of the smaller repertoire. Three approaches were used to assess repertoire richness: RTK rarefaction, the Chao1 estimator, and Recon v2.1 estimates of unobserved clonotypes. For all TCRbeta clonotypes obtained by the gDNA method from a few donors, generation probabilities were computed with OLGA. TCRdb re-hosts the immuneACCESS table, in-frame sequences only. Its copies lack some clones; in the studies checked, an unresolved V gene accounts for under half of them, and the cause for the rest is not known. The V and J calls and clone size were taken over from that table, and D and trimming were inferred from the DNA. The sample table shows fewer than 1.8 million clones, and 98% to 99% are seen once. Together, the top ten hold 0.36% of the sample.

There are 15 amino acids in the CDR3, from cysteine to phenylalanine inclusive. Just CDR3 DNA is preserved here, 45 bases in frame from base 1. Via the germline V gene (reference sequence), CDR1 is SGHNT and CDR2 YYREEE. V lost 3 bases and J lost 0 bases, and the count of bases not matched to a germline gene is 5. Recombination linked TRBV5-4 to TRBJ1-1; 7 junctional bases match TRBD1. The clonotype comes from a man aged 30 to 39 in good health. Sample: naive CD4+ T cells sorted from blood. In light of the paper, this sample's cell subset or site label describes: CD45RA+ positively selected. The CDR3 region has the sequence CASSWAGQMNTEAFF. The sequence in DNA is TGTGCCAGCAGCTGGGCGGGACAGATGAACACTGAAGCTTTCTTT.